Here is one T cell receptor beta chain with its context. The antigen is undetermined. These data originate in a study of cytomegalovirus exposure and HLA in healthy donors. Study conclusions and caveats: When analyzed later, the rates of TCR association showed variation by HLA locus, with DRB1 the most and HLA-C the fewest.

The CDR3 is 17 residues long. Trimming took 4 bases from V and 2 from J; bases not matched to a gene: 6. Looked up from germline, CDR1 is SGDLS and CDR2 is YYNGEE. In the PCR, 60 Vbeta and 13 Jbeta primers were used. TCRdb's copy holds only in-frame clones and misses some; the assay was immunoSEQ multiplex PCR. This table lists more than 200,000 clones. Material for sequencing was PBMCs. This chain uses TRBV9 with TRBJ2-1; 13 bases map to TRBD2. The receptor comes from a woman between 25 and 40 years old in good health and CMV-seropositive. The CDR3 region is CASSPRTSGGAYNEQFF. The CDR3 DNA follows: TGTGCCAGCAGCCCCCGGACTAGCGGGGGTGCCTACAATGAGCAGTTCTTC.